This TCR beta chain derives from a study of T cells in Graves' hyperthyroidism and ophthalmopathy. Notes on the study in general: Blood held most thyroid clonotypes expanded above 0.001 frequency.

This clonotype was seen a few times. The antigen is not known. Diagnosing involved the use of clinical symptoms, serum thyroxine and TRAb, thyroid ultrasound and orbital computed tomography. Amplified regions were TCR beta CDR3 sequences from RNA transcripts. Initially, a first-round RT-PCR of the TCR CDR3 employed the HTBI primer set. Each CDR3 protein is one row after TCRdb ran MiXCR on the multiplex PCR reads. The data hold some 400,000 distinct CDR3 sequences, with about 15% observed a single time. The CDR3 spans 17 residues. Germline lookup yields CDR1 DFQATT and CDR2 SNEGSKA (reference sequence). The V and J ends lost 1 base and 0 bases, in that order; junction bases with no gene match: 9.

The source is a woman aged 55-75 years with Graves' hyperthyroidism. The gene calls are TRBV20-1 and TRBJ1-2; 9 nucleotides align to TRBD1. Sequenced: blood. The CDR3 reads CSARVSDRGGANYGYTF. Here the CDR3 DNA reads TGCAGTGCTAGAGTATCCGACAGGGGGGGAGCTAACTATGGCTACACCTTC.